This is a list of T cell receptor beta chains from one sample in a study of blood T cell repertoires in COVID-19. Data came from immunoSEQ multiplex PCR; TCRdb stores just in-frame clones and leaves some out. The sample has approximately 100,000 clones, around 84% seen once; the top ten hold 15% to 20%. The source material was peripheral blood. The receptor source for this set is a woman aged 55-69 years with acute or convalescent COVID-19. CDR3s leave out the opening cysteine and the closing phenylalanine or tryptophan. The D gene is left open where the match is weak.

J gene,D gene,V gene,CDR3 protein
TRBJ2-2,-,TRBV29-1,SVDISGNTGELF
TRBJ1-1,-,TRBV5-8,ASSLFGGRYAEAF
TRBJ1-3,TRBD1,TRBV3-1/TRBV3-2,ASSQQGASSGNTIY
TRBJ1-3,-,TRBV7-9,ASSLPGVHSGNTIY
TRBJ2-6,-,TRBV29-1,SVRQNSGANVLT
TRBJ1-6,TRBD1,TRBV9,ASSADRVSPLH
TRBJ2-3,TRBD1,TRBV5-1,ASSPGTGSDTQY
TRBJ2-3,TRBD2,TRBV4-1,ASSQVSGGSTDTQY
TRBJ2-5,TRBD1,TRBV30,AWSALGQGAKTQY
TRBJ2-7,-,TRBV4-2,ASSQDWTAATYEQY
TRBJ1-1,-,TRBV30,AWSRGGNMNTEAF
TRBJ2-7,-,TRBV5-1,ASSLDTGAGGFGEQY
TRBJ1-2,TRBD1,TRBV5-5,ASSLDGTGFFDHGYT
TRBJ1-4,-,TRBV30,AWSNRAGGKLF
TRBJ1-1,TRBD1,TRBV2,ASSAPRGPQLVNTEAF
TRBJ1-2,-,TRBV18,ASSPRGPVSVNGYT
TRBJ1-3,-,TRBV3-1/TRBV3-2,ASSQGGNTIY
TRBJ1-6,-,TRBV27,ASSRYVPGGDSPLH
TRBJ1-1,-,TRBV19,ASRPTPGENTEAF
TRBJ1-2,-,TRBV6-5,ASTRSQGSNYGYT
TRBJ2-4,-,TRBV30,AWSYPDGGRNIQY
TRBJ1-6,-,TRBV5-1,ASSLRGDSPLH
TRBJ1-6,-,TRBV4-1,ASSHLGQTNNSPLH
TRBJ1-1,TRBD1,TRBV11-3,ASSFEGQGAF
TRBJ2-5,-,TRBV5-1,ASSLGLLETGRETQY
TRBJ2-2,-,TRBV4-1,ASSQEGGVRTGELF
TRBJ2-7,TRBD1,TRBV7-2,ASSLTGYEQY
TRBJ1-1,TRBD1,TRBV14,ASSPGQNRGTEAF
TRBJ1-5,-,TRBV12-3/TRBV12-4,ASSRLGPQH
TRBJ2-7,TRBD1,TRBV18,ASSSGTGQPYEQY
TRBJ2-3,-,TRBV7-8,ASSLDLFRTDTQY
TRBJ1-5,-,TRBV19,ASSINSFNQPQH
TRBJ2-1,-,TRBV27,ASSRESALTVDEQF
TRBJ2-7,TRBD1,TRBV7-6,ASSKERGTGRRYEQY
TRBJ1-1,-,TRBV19,ASKEGRGMNTEAF
TRBJ2-1,TRBD2,TRBV5-4,ASSLGLAGDYNEQF
TRBJ2-1,-,TRBV18,ASSPPRTSNNEQF
TRBJ2-1,TRBD1,TRBV6-2/TRBV6-3,ASSVTRGRYDEQF
TRBJ2-4,-,TRBV7-8,ASSLSGGPGEPIQY
TRBJ1-2,TRBD1,TRBV7-9,ASSSNRDSSGYT
TRBJ1-1,-,TRBV5-1,ASSASEGYGTEAF